This T cell receptor beta chain was identified in a study of shared clonotypes between healthy human individuals. Terminally differentiated effector memory CD45RA+ cells were excluded from the naive CD8 cells, which were CD45RO-negative and positively selected for CCR7. Germline V gene data show CDR1 as MNHEY and CDR2 as SMNVEV (reference sequence). CDR3 length: 17 amino acids. The J segment lost 4 bases and the V segment lost 5 bases, leaving 13 bases of the junction unmatched. Generated by immunoSEQ multiplex PCR, the TCRdb table keeps only in-frame clones and is missing some. The table lists about 750,000 clones, about 91% of them singletons.

The rearrangement uses TRBV27 and TRBJ2-1; 8 positions agree with TRBD2. The TCR comes from a man aged 30 to 45 in good health. The sample was naive CD8+ T cells sorted from blood. CDR3 DNA: TGTGCCAGCAGTCGAACCGCCACTAGCGGCCCATACAATGAGCAGTTCTTC. Translation: CASSRTATSGPYNEQFF.